This TCR beta chain was captured by sequencing in a study of T cells in Graves' hyperthyroidism and ophthalmopathy (dated by TCRdb to between 2018 and 2020). Concerning the study at large: Peripheral blood samples were taken at the time of initial diagnosis, prior to any treatment. To identify TCR V-J signatures that set the groups apart, the researchers used a discovery cohort of more than 95 patients, made up of 43 with Graves' ophthalmopathy and 57 with stable Graves' hyperthyroidism. Prospective prediction of ophthalmopathy was tested in an independent validation cohort consisting of about 20 hyperthyroidism patients and more than 15 patients who later progressed to ophthalmopathy. The roughly 99 discovery patients were divided at random into training and test sets in a 7:3 ratio. In addition, the study compared T-cell repertoires in thyroid tissue and in blood from 6 or 7 Graves' hyperthyroidism patients. Once sampling was done, hyperthyroidism patients were given methimazole at a starting dose of 30 mg daily, whereas ophthalmopathy patients were given high-dose intravenous methylprednisolone. The paper describes TCR Vbeta CDR3 sequencing of 130 to 150 peripheral blood samples, made up of some 40 ophthalmopathy patients, 70 to 75 hyperthyroidism patients and roughly 17 progressor patients.

Stable Graves' hyperthyroidism was defined as no progression to ophthalmopathy during 18 months of follow-up. The hyperthyroidism patients were between 18 and 65 years old and newly diagnosed, with a disease duration of less than 2 months. Exclusion was applied to patients with uncontrolled infections, other autoimmune diseases, pregnancy or lactation. Diagnoses were based on clinical symptoms, serum thyroxine and TRAb, thyroid ultrasound and orbital computed tomography. PBMCs were separated from over 9 ml of fresh peripheral blood using Ficoll-Paque density gradient centrifugation. Total RNA was extracted using Trizol reagent, and RNA quality was assessed on an Agilent 2100 Bioanalyzer. On this clonotype itself: Its antigen is unknown. No per-base quality is available; no much larger clone lies one base away.

Paper-wide results and their limitations: Blood samples also contained most of the expanded thyroid clonotypes (frequency above 0.001), which suggests that blood repertoires may reflect thyroid immune responses. Ophthalmopathy was separated from stable hyperthyroidism by a 13 V-J signature model, with 87.88% sensitivity and roughly 84% specificity obtained in cross-validation and 80%/75% obtained in testing. Sample size was not statistically predetermined, and blinding of investigators to group allocation was not performed. In validation, the model predicted progression to ophthalmopathy with about 71% sensitivity and 72.22% specificity, a median of approximately 6.5 months before onset.

Reading the germline V gene gives CDR1 KGHDR and CDR2 SFDVKD. Counted from cysteine to phenylalanine, this CDR3 has 11 amino acids. The retained sequence is limited to the CDR3, 33 bases, with the frame set at the first base. V has 4 bases trimmed and J has 15 bases trimmed; junction bases matching no gene number 4. The TCR beta CDR3 regions were amplified from the RNA transcripts. For the first round of RT-PCR on the TCR CDR3, the HTBI primer set was used together with the Qiagen OneStep RT-PCR kit. The libraries were constructed in a second round of multiplex PCR and then size-selected and purified. The libraries were sequenced on an Illumina HiSeq2000 using paired-end 100 bp reads. The authors' pipeline ran thus. SOAPnuke was used to process the raw data, with reads discarded if the reads contained adapters or uncalled bases, had a mean Phred below 15, or lacked an exact constant-primer or identifier match. COPE v1.2.5 was used to merge the high-quality paired reads, and each unique nucleotide sequence was defined as a clonotype. Clonotypes were aligned to IMGT TRBV, TRBD and TRBJ reference segments using MiTCR v1.1. The analysis was restricted to V-J combinations with a frequency above 0.0001, which together covered just over 98% of the repertoires. The TCS score was defined as the ratio of F50 (clonal expansion) to E x V (chaos), calculated using BLOSUM62-based TCRdist between CDR3 peptides within each V-J. Welch's t-statistics and random forest reduced roughly 500 V-J features to about 12, which were used in a naive Bayes classifier (R e1071). TCRdb ran its own pipeline on the public reads, namely fastp trimming at Q25 and MiXCR clone calling, and kept in-frame beta chains. Every distinct CDR3 protein forms one entry, paired with its most common genes and DNA. The authors' filters were not applied to this entry. The sample data list hundreds of thousands of distinct CDR3 sequences, and around 15% of these were observed just once. About a tenth of the sample comes from the top ten.

The sequence links TRBV24-1 to TRBJ1-4; 7 middle bases align to TRBD1. The sample taken for sequencing was blood. This TCR was sampled from a woman under 30 with Graves' hyperthyroidism. In nucleotides, the sequence is TGTGCCACCAGTGACCCGACAGGGATGTTTTTT. This gives the protein CATSDPTGMFF.